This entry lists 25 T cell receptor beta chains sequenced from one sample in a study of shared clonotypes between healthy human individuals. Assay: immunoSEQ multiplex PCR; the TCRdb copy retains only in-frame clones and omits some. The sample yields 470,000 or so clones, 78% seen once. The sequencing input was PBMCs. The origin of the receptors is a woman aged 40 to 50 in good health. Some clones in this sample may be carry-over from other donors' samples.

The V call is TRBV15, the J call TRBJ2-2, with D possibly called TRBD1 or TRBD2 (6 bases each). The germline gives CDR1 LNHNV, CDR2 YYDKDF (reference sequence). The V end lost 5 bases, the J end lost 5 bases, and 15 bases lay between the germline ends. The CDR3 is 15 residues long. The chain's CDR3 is CATSLPGAPTGELFF. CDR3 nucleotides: TGTGCCACCAGCCTTCCGGGGGCGCCTACCGGGGAGCTGTTTTTT.

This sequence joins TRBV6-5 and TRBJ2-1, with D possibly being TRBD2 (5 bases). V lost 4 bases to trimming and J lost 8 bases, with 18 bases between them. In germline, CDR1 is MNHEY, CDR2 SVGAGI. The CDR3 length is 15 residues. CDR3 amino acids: CASSSELEGIHEQFF. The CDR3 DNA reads TGTGCCAGCAGTTCGGAACTAGAGGGTATCCATGAGCAGTTCTTC.

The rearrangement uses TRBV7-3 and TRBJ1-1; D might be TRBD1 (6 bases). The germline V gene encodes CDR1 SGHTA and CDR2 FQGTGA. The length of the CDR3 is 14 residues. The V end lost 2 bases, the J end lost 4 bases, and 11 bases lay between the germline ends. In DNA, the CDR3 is TGTGCCAGCAGCTTACTAGGGGGGTCCACTGAAGCTTTCTTT. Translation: CASSLLGGSTEAFF.

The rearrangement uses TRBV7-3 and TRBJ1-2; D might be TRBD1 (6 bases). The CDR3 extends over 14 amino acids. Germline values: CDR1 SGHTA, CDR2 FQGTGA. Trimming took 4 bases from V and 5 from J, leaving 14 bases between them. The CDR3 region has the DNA TGTGCCAGCAGCTCCCAAGGGGGGGTTTATGGCTACACCTTC. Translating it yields CASSSQGGVYGYTF.

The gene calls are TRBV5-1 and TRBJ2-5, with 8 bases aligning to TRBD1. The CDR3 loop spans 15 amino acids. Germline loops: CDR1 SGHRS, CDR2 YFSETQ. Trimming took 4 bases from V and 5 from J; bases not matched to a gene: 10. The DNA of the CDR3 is TGCGCCAGCAGCACCAACCCAGGGGGCGCGGAGACCCAGTACTTC. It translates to CASSTNPGGAETQYF.

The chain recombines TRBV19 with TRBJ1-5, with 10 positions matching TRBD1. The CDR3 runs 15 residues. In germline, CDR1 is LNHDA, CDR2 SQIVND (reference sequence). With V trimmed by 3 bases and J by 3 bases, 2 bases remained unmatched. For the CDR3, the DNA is TGTGCCAGTAGTATGACAGGGGGCCTCAATCAGCCCCAGCATTTT. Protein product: CASSMTGGLNQPQHF.

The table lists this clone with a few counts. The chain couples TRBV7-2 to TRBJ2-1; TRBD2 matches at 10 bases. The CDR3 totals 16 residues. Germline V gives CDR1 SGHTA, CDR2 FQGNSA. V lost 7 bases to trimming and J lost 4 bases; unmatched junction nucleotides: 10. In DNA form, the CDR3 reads TGTGCCAGCACCCTAGCCCCAGCGGGAGGGTACAATGAGCAGTTCTTC. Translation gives CASTLAPAGGYNEQFF.

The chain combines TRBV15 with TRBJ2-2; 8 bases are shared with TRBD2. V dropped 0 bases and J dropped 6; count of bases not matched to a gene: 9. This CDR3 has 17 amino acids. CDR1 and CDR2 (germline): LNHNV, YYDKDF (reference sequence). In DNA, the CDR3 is TGTGCCACCAGCAGAGATCTAAGCGGGAGTCGGCCCGGGGAGCTGTTTTTT. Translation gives CATSRDLSGSRPGELFF.

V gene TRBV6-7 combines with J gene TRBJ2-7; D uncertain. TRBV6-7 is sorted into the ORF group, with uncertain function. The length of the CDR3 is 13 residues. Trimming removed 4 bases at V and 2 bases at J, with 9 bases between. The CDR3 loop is CASSFSTPYEQYF. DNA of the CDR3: TGTGCCAGCAGTTTTTCTACCCCCTACGAGCAGTACTTC.

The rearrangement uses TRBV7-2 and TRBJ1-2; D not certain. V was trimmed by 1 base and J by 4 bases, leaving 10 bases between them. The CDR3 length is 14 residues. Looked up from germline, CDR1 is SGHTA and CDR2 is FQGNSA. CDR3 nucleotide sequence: TGTGCCAGCAGCTTAGAATTAGAACTCTATGGCTACACCTTC. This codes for CASSLELELYGYTF.

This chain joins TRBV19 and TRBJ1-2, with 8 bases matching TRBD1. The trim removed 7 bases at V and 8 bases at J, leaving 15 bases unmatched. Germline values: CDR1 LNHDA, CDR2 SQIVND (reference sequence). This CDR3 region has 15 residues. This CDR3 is CASIGQGRNYGGYTF. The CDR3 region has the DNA TGTGCCAGTATCGGACAGGGTCGTAACTATGGCGGCTACACCTTC.

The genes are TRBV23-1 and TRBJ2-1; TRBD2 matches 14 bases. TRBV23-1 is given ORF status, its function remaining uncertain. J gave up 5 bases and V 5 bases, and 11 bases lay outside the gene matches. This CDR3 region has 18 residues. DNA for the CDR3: TGCGCCAGCAGTGTGGGGACTAGCGGGAGTTCGGGTAACAATGAGCAGTTCTTC. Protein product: CASSVGTSGSSGNNEQFF.

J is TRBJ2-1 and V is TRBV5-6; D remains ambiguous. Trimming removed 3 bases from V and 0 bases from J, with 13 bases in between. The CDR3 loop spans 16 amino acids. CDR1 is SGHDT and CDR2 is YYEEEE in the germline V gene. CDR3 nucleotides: TGTGCCAGCAGCTCCCTGGACGGAAGCTCCTACAATGAGCAGTTCTTC. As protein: CASSSLDGSSYNEQFF. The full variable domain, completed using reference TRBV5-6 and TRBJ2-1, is DAGVTQSPTHLIKTRGQQVTLRCSPKSGHDTVSWYQQALGQGPQFIFQYYEEEERQRGNFPDRFSGHQFPNYSSELNVNALLLGDSALYLCASSSLDGSSYNEQFFGPGTRLTVL.

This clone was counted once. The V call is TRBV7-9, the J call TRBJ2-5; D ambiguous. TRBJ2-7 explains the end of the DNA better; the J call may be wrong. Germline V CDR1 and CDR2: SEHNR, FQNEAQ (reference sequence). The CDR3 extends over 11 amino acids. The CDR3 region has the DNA TGTGCCAGCAGCCCCTACGACGAGCAGTACTTC. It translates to CASSPYDEQYF.

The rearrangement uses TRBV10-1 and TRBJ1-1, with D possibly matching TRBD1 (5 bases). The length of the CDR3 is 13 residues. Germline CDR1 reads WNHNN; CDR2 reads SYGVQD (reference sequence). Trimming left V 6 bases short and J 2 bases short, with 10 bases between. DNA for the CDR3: TGCGCCAGCAGGGAGGGACCCAACACTGAAGCTTTCTTT. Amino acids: CASREGPNTEAFF.

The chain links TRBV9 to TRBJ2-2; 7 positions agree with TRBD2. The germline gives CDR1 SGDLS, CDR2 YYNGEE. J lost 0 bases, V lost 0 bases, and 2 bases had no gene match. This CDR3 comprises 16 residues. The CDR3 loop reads CASSVGSGANTGELFF. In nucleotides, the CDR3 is TGTGCCAGCAGCGTAGGAAGCGGGGCGAACACCGGGGAGCTGTTTTTT.

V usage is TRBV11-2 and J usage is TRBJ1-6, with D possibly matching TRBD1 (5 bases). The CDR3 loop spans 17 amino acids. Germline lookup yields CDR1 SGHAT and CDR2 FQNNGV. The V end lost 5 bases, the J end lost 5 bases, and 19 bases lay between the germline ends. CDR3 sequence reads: CASSRRGATINNSPLHF. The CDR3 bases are TGTGCCAGCAGCCGACGTGGGGCCACGATAAATAATTCACCCCTCCACTTT.

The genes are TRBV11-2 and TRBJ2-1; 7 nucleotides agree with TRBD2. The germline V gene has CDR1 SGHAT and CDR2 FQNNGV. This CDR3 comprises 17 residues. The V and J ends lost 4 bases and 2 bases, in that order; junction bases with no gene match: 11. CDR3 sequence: CASSSLGEAGAYNEQFF. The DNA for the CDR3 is TGTGCCAGCAGCTCCCTGGGGGAGGCGGGAGCCTACAATGAGCAGTTCTTC.

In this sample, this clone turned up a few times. The chain's CDR3 is CSIRQGGQETQYF. CDR3 sequence (DNA): TGCAGCATACGGCAGGGGGGCCAAGAGACCCAGTACTTC. The genes are TRBV29-1 and TRBJ2-5, with D maybe TRBD1 (7 bases). V dropped 8 bases and J dropped 1 base, with 14 bases sitting between them. This CDR3 region has 13 residues. Germline-derived CDR1 and CDR2 are SQVTM and ANQGSEA.

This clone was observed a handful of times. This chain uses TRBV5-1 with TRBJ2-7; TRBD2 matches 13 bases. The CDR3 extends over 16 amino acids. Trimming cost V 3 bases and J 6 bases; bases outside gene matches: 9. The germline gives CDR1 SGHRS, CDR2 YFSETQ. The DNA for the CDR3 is TGCGCCAGCAGCTCGGCACCGGGACTAGCGGGGTTCGAGCAGTACTTC. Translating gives CASSSAPGLAGFEQYF.

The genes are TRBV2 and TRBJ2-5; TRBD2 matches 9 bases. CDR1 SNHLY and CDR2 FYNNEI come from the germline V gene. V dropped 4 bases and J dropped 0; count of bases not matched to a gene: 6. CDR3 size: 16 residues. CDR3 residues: CASSAWPSGNQETQYF. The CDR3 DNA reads TGTGCCAGCAGTGCATGGCCTAGCGGGAACCAAGAGACCCAGTACTTC. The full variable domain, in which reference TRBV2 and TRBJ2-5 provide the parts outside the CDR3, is EPEVTQTPSHQVTQMGQEVILRCVPISNHLYFYWYRQILGQKVEFLVSFYNNEISEKSEIFDDQFSVERPDGSNFTLKIRSTKLEDSAMYFCASSAWPSGNQETQYFGPGTRLLVL.

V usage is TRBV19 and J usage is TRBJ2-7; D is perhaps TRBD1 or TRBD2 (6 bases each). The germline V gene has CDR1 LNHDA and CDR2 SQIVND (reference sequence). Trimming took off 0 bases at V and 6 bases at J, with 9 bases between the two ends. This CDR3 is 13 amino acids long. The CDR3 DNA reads TGTGCCAGTAGTATAGATTGGGGGGCCGAGCAGTACTTC. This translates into CASSIDWGAEQYF. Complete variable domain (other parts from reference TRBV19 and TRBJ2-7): DGGITQSPKYLFRKEGQNVTLSCEQNLNHDAMYWYRQDPGQGLRLIYYSQIVNDFQKGDIAEGYSVSREKKESFPLTVTSAQKNPTAFYLCASSIDWGAEQYFGPGTRLTVT.

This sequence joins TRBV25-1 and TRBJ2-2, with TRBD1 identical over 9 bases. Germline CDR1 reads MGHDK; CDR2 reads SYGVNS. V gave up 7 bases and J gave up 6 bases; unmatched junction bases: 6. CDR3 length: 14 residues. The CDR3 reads CASKHRGLSGELFF. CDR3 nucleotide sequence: TGTGCCAGCAAACACAGGGGGCTTTCCGGGGAGCTGTTTTTT. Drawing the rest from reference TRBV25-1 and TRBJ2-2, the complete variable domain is EADIYQTPRYLVIGTGKKITLECSQTMGHDKMYWYQQDPGMELHLIHYSYGVNSTEKGDLSSESTVSRIRTEHFPLTLESARPSHTSQYLCASKHRGLSGELFFGEGSRLTVL.

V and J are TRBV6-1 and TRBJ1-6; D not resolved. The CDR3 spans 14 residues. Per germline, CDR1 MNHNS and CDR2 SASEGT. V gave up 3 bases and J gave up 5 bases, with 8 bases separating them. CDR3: CASSEQGNNSPLHF. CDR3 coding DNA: TGTGCCAGCAGTGAGCAAGGGAATAATTCACCCCTCCACTTT.

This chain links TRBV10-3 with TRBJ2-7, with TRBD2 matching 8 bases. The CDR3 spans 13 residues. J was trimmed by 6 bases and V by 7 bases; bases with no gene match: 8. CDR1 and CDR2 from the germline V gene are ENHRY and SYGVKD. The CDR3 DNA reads TGTGCCATCAAAGCGGGGGCAGTTCTCGAGCAGTACTTC. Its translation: CAIKAGAVLEQYF.